This T cell receptor beta chain was sequenced in a study of cytomegalovirus exposure and HLA in healthy donors. General observations from the study: Sequence variants that were highly shared formed a cluster that was likely a sequencing artifact. HLA restriction was apparent for most CMV-associated TCR beta chains in a later analysis.

The PCR contained 60 Vbeta and 13 Jbeta primers. TCRdb's copy holds only in-frame clones and misses some; the assay was immunoSEQ multiplex PCR. Here the sample spans about 110,000 clones, roughly 15% being singletons. Germline CDR1 is MNHNY and CDR2 is SVGAGI (reference sequence). Unmatched junction bases numbered 5, after V lost 0 bases and J lost 4 bases. The CDR3 totals 16 residues. This clone was seen more than once but under ten times. Its antigen remains unknown. Sequencing input: PBMCs. The chain couples TRBV6-6 to TRBJ2-7; 11 nucleotides align to TRBD2. The TCR was taken from a female donor in good health and CMV-seronegative. The CDR3 coding sequence is TGTGCCAGCAGTTACTCCGCCGGGACTAGCGGATACGAGCAGTACTTC. Protein product: CASSYSAGTSGYEQYF.